A selection of T cell receptor beta chains follows, all from one sample in a study of blood T cells in healthy people across ages. Via MiXCR, TCRdb re-called the 5' RACE reads, giving one row per CDR3 protein. The sample shows over a million distinct CDR3 sequences, 40% to 50% of them seen only once. What was sequenced was blood. The receptors come from a woman aged 60-70 years in good health. CDR3s include the opening cysteine and the closing phenylalanine or tryptophan. The order of the fields is V gene, clone size, J gene, D gene, CDR3 protein. The D gene is left open where the match is weak. Clone size is not always given. Where it is, it says once, few, many or a class for expanded clones.

TRBV20-1	-	TRBJ2-7	TRBD2	CSARDLTSRKSYEQYF
TRBV29-1	-	TRBJ2-1	-	CSVGGGEYNEQFF
TRBV5-1	-	TRBJ2-7	-	CVSSNPPATGQYF
TRBV5-6	few	TRBJ2-1	TRBD2	CASSFAGELNEQFF
TRBV12-5	-	TRBJ1-5	-	CASGLVEETSNNQPQHF
TRBV12-3/TRBV12-4	-	TRBJ1-6	TRBD1	CASRGDSEKNSPLHF
TRBV6-1	-	TRBJ2-7	TRBD1	CASIIEGTAPGAVTYGQYF
TRBV9	-	TRBJ1-2	-	CASSVEATMGGYTF
TRBV15	-	TRBJ1-2	TRBD1	CATSRERRGEGYTF
TRBV6-1	few	TRBJ1-2	-	CASSVGVYGYTF
TRBV9	-	-	TRBD1	CASSAGQKYEQYF
TRBV27	few	TRBJ1-5	-	CASSSRQPGEPQHF
TRBV6-5	-	TRBJ2-5	-	CASSYSSGASQETQYF
TRBV5-1	-	TRBJ2-5	-	CASSLVASLQETQYF
TRBV12-3/TRBV12-4	-	TRBJ1-5	TRBD1	CASSITGAGNQPQHF
TRBV7-3	-	TRBJ2-3	-	CASSLPEYTDTQYF
TRBV4-1	many	TRBJ2-5	TRBD1	CASSQAGQGNTQYF
TRBV20-1	-	TRBJ1-4	TRBD1	CSARDQQGFGEKLFF
TRBV13	-	TRBJ2-3	-	CASSLDRDTDTQYF
TRBV27	few	TRBJ2-7	TRBD2	CASRTGGNYEQYF
TRBV20-1	-	TRBJ2-3	TRBD2	CSARDRVAGGPDTQYF
TRBV11-2	many	TRBJ1-1	TRBD1	CASSLVRQGRVVNTEAFF
TRBV29-1	-	TRBJ2-5	TRBD1	CSVGARGQETQYF
TRBV7-2	-	TRBJ2-5	TRBD2	CASSSSSGSRSETQYF
TRBV4-3	-	TRBJ2-7	-	CASSLWAKGTYEQYF
TRBV27	-	TRBJ2-7	TRBD2	CASSDGGGGNYEQYF